The clone carrying this TCR beta chain has just one count. The sample originates from a study of blood T cell repertoires in COVID-19. Clinical history reported by participants formed the basis on which cohorts were assigned. CDR1 KGHDR and CDR2 SFDVKD come from the germline V gene. Unmatched junction bases numbered 6, after V lost 4 bases and J lost 2 bases. The CDR3 runs to 16 residues. Profiling relied on immunoSEQ multiplex PCR, and the TCRdb table lists in-frame clones only, not all of them. The sample lists 350,000 to 400,000 clones, roughly nine tenths occurring once. Sequencing was carried out using PBMCs or T cells enriched from blood (not recorded which). The genes are TRBV24-1 and TRBJ2-1, with 8 positions matching TRBD2. The receptor's source is a middle-aged woman who had been exposed to COVID-19. DNA of the CDR3: TGTGCCACCAGTGAGGGGGGAGCGGGGGCCTACAATGAGCAGTTCTTC. The encoded protein is CATSEGGAGAYNEQFF.